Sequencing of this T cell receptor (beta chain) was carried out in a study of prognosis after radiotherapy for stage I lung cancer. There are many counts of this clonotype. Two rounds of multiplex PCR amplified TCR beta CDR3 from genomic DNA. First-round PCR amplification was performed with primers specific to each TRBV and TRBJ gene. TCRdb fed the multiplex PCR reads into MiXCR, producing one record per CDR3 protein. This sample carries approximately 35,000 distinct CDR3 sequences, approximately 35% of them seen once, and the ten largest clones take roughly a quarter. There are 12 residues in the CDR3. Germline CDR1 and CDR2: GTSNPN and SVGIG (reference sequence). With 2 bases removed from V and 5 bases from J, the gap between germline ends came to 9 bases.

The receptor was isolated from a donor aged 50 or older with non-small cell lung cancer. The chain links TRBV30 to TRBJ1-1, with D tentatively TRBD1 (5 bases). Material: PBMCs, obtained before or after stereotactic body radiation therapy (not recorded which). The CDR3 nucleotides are TGTGCCTGGAGTCCGGGGCTGACTGAAGCTTTCTTT. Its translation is CAWSPGLTEAFF. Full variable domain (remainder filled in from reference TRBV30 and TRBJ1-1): SQTIHQWPATLVQPVGSPLSLECTVEGTSNPNLYWYRQAAGRGLQLLFYSVGIGQISSEVPQNLSASRPQDRQFILSSKKLLLSDSGFYLCAWSPGLTEAFFGQGTRLTVV.